The T cell receptor beta chain under discussion was sequenced for a study of cytomegalovirus exposure and HLA in healthy donors. Looking at the study overall: The roughly 130 validation repertoires used the same platform as the 550 to 750 first-cohort repertoires, a later analysis reported.

Overall study findings and caveats: The study designated 164 TCR beta chains cytomegalovirus-associated. Confirmation was obtained in vitro that three CMV-associated chains are specific for CMV antigens. Rarity held for most TCR sequences, but there were some public TCRs that occurred in many donors.

Data came from immunoSEQ multiplex PCR; TCRdb stores just in-frame clones and leaves some out. Altogether hundreds of thousands of clones are present, more than 75% being singletons, with the ten largest covering 2.5% to 3%. Details on this clone: Its antigen is still unknown.

Specimen: PBMCs. This receptor was identified in a man younger than 35 in good health and CMV-seronegative.

The CDR3 here is CASRTGNQPQHF. The CDR3 region has the DNA TGTGCCAGCAGGACAGGGAATCAGCCCCAGCATTTT. V gene TRBV28 combines with J gene TRBJ1-5, with 7 bases identical to TRBD1. The CDR3 spans 12 residues. CDR1 and CDR2 (germline): MDHEN, SYDVKM. Unmatched junction bases numbered 0, after V lost 6 bases and J lost 4 bases.